Below, 29 T cell receptor beta chains from the same sample are listed, as sequenced in a study of blood T cell repertoires in COVID-19. Libraries were prepared by immunoSEQ multiplex PCR; TCRdb keeps only in-frame clonotypes and omits some of them. The data show a few hundred thousand clones, 70% to 85% seen once. Material for sequencing was PBMCs or T cells enriched from blood (not recorded which). All receptors derive from a woman aged 60-70 years who had recovered from COVID-19.

The chain employs TRBV15 and TRBJ1-2, with TRBD1 as a possible D gene (5 bases). Germline CDR1 is LNHNV and CDR2 is YYDKDF (reference sequence). Trimming cost V 1 base and J 0 bases, with 9 bases left between them. This CDR3 spans 15 amino acids. The CDR3 loop reads CATSRGGSSNYGYTF. The CDR3 coding sequence is TGTGCCACCAGCAGAGGGGGCAGCTCTAACTATGGCTACACCTTC.

This clone was counted a single time. V usage is TRBV2 and J usage is TRBJ1-2; 7 positions match TRBD1. Trimming took 7 bases from V and 6 from J; bases not matched to a gene: 11. There are 14 residues in the CDR3. CDR1 is SNHLY and CDR2 is FYNNEI in the germline V gene. CDR3 protein: CASTIRQGEHGYTF. CDR3 in DNA: TGTGCCAGCACCATAAGACAGGGAGAACATGGCTACACCTTC.

This sequence joins TRBV19 and TRBJ1-4; 10 bases fit TRBD1. CDR1 and CDR2 (germline): LNHDA, SQIVND (reference sequence). V shed 7 bases, J shed 5 bases, and the junction held 7 bases outside the gene matches. The CDR3 covers 15 residues. CDR3 in amino acids: CASTSPGQGNEKLFF. DNA for the CDR3: TGTGCCAGTACTTCACCGGGACAGGGGAATGAAAAACTGTTTTTT.

The chain couples TRBV5-1 to TRBJ1-1; 12 positions agree with TRBD1. The trim removed 0 bases at V and 3 bases at J, leaving 9 bases unmatched. The CDR3 runs to 18 residues. Germline values: CDR1 SGHRS, CDR2 YFSETQ. The CDR3 loop reads CASSLGDRGRGWYTEAFF. The CDR3 DNA follows: TGCGCCAGCAGCTTGGGGGACAGGGGGCGAGGATGGTACACTGAAGCTTTCTTT.

This clone was observed once. The J gene is TRBJ2-7, the V gene TRBV5-6; TRBD1 matches at 10 bases. In germline, CDR1 is SGHDT, CDR2 YYEEEE. The CDR3 extends over 14 amino acids. The J segment lost 6 bases and the V segment lost 4 bases, leaving 7 bases of the junction unmatched. CDR3 region: CASSPRDRGREQYF. The CDR3 region has the DNA TGTGCCAGCAGCCCCCGGGACAGGGGCCGCGAGCAGTACTTC.

This chain uses TRBV5-1 with TRBJ1-5; D is unresolved. There are 14 residues in the CDR3. CDR1 and CDR2 (germline): SGHRS, YFSETQ. Trimming removed 4 bases at V and 4 bases at J, with 12 bases between. CDR3 protein: CASSEGSPNQPQHF. The CDR3 bases are TGCGCCAGCAGCGAGGGTTCCCCTAATCAGCCCCAGCATTTT.

J is TRBJ2-1 and V is TRBV6-2 or TRBV6-3, with D unresolved. Per germline, CDR1 MNHEY and CDR2 SVGEGT. V dropped 6 bases and J dropped 13 bases, with 13 bases sitting between them. This CDR3 is 11 amino acids long. The CDR3 sequence is CASSFKRDQFF. DNA of the CDR3: TGTGCCAGCAGCTTTAAGAGAGATCAGTTCTTC.

The chain couples TRBV19 to TRBJ1-1, with D tentatively TRBD1 (6 bases). This CDR3 is 14 amino acids long. Germline V gene lookup returns CDR1 LNHDA and CDR2 SQIVND (reference sequence). Trimming pared 5 bases from V and 5 bases from J, leaving 15 bases between. CDR3 residues: CASSLGQRTTEAFF. The CDR3 DNA follows: TGTGCCAGTAGTTTAGGACAGAGAACAACTGAAGCTTTCTTT.

This clone was counted only a few times. This sequence joins TRBV6-4 and TRBJ1-2; 8 bases agree with TRBD1. The V gene end was trimmed by 6 bases and the J gene end by 6 bases; junction bases not matched to a gene: 9. This CDR3 is 14 amino acids long. Germline CDR1 is MRHNA and CDR2 is SNTAGT. CDR3 nucleotide sequence: TGTGCCAGCAGGCCCGTTCCAGGGGGCGATGGCTACACCTTC. Translated: CASRPVPGGDGYTF.

The chain links TRBV21-1 to TRBJ1-2. TRBV21-1 is an annotated pseudogene. The CDR3 contains 15 residues. The CDR3 sequence is CASSPPGGWAYGYTF. The CDR3 nucleotides read TGTGCCAGCAGCCCCCCCGGGGGGTGGGCCTATGGCTACACCTTC.

V and J are TRBV7-9 and TRBJ1-4; tentative D call: TRBD1 (6 bases). Germline-derived CDR1 and CDR2 are SEHNR and FQNEAQ (reference sequence). The V and J ends lost 3 bases and 5 bases respectively, with 13 bases between them. This CDR3 has 15 residues. The CDR3 region is CASSLSGTRNEKLFF. CDR3 in DNA: TGTGCCAGCAGCTTGAGTGGGACAAGGAATGAAAAACTGTTTTTT.

V and J are TRBV7-3 and TRBJ2-3; 14 bases are a match to TRBD2. The length of the CDR3 is 16 residues. Germline assignment: CDR1 SGHTA and CDR2 FQGTGA. J was trimmed by 5 bases and V by 5 bases; bases with no gene match: 6. The CDR3 nucleotides read TGTGCCAGCAGCCAAACCGGGACTAGCGGGGGAGATACGCAGTATTTT. Translating gives CASSQTGTSGGDTQYF.

The rearrangement links TRBV5-1 to TRBJ2-3, with 7 nucleotides matching TRBD2. Trimming took 2 bases from V and 1 from J; bases not matched to a gene: 4. The CDR3 runs to 15 residues. Germline CDR1 is SGHRS and CDR2 is YFSETQ. In DNA, the CDR3 is TGCGCCAGCAGCTTCACGGGGGGACGCACAGATACGCAGTATTTT. This sequence encodes CASSFTGGRTDTQYF.

This chain links TRBV27 with TRBJ1-2; the D is unclear. V was trimmed by 3 bases and J by 0 bases, leaving 11 bases between them. The CDR3 is 15 amino acids. CDR1 is MNHEY and CDR2 is SMNVEV in the germline V gene (reference sequence). DNA for the CDR3: TGTGCCAGCAGTTTTAGGAGGGAGACTAACTATGGCTACACCTTC. Protein product: CASSFRRETNYGYTF.

The V gene is TRBV9, the J gene TRBJ2-1; the match to TRBD2 covers 8 bases. The CDR3 totals 16 residues. Germline V CDR1 and CDR2: SGDLS, YYNGEE. Germline trimming cut 0 bases from V and 9 bases from J; bases unmatched to any gene: 11. CDR3 in amino acids: CASSVEGSGNRGEQFF. The CDR3 DNA follows: TGTGCCAGCAGCGTAGAGGGTAGCGGGAACCGGGGTGAGCAGTTCTTC.

This clone occurred once. The chain combines TRBV12-3 or TRBV12-4 with TRBJ1-2; 8 nucleotides line up with TRBD1. Trimming removed 6 bases from V and 8 bases from J; junction bases left unmatched: 8. CDR3 length: 13 residues. Here the CDR3 reads CASSPGQGGGYTF. The CDR3 DNA sequence: TGTGCCAGCAGCCCCGGACAGGGAGGCGGCTACACCTTC.

This rearrangement joins TRBV7-3 to TRBJ1-2, with 8 bases matching TRBD1. Losses at the gene ends were 5 bases for V and 6 bases for J; bases not matched to a gene: 5. Germline V gene data show CDR1 as SGHTA and CDR2 as FQGTGA. This CDR3 has 13 residues. In DNA form, the CDR3 reads TGTGCCAGCAGCCGCACAGGGGGAGATGGCTACACCTTC. It is translated as CASSRTGGDGYTF.

The CDR3 nucleotides read TGTGCCAGCATGCTAGCGGGAGGGACAGATACGCAGTATTTT. Encoded protein: CASMLAGGTDTQYF. The rearrangement links TRBV11-2 to TRBJ2-3, with 12 positions matching TRBD2. J gave up 3 bases and V 7 bases, and 2 bases lay outside the gene matches. In germline, CDR1 is SGHAT, CDR2 FQNNGV. There are 14 residues in the CDR3.

The chain couples TRBV5-4 to TRBJ2-2, with 7 bases fitting TRBD2. The germline V gene has CDR1 SGHNT and CDR2 YYREEE (reference sequence). V trimming: 4 bases; J trimming: 0 bases; junction bases outside the gene matches: 6. The CDR3 loop spans 16 amino acids. The CDR3 nucleotides are TGTGCCAGCAGCCCTCACGGGGGGTCGAACACCGGGGAGCTGTTTTTT. Protein product: CASSPHGGSNTGELFF.

The rearrangement links TRBV6-5 to TRBJ1-2; 11 bases match TRBD1. With V trimmed by 1 base and J by 5 bases, 6 bases remained unmatched. The CDR3 is 16 amino acids. Germline CDR1 reads MNHEY; CDR2 reads SVGAGI. CDR3 amino acids: CASSYFGQGASYGYTF. CDR3 DNA: TGTGCCAGCAGTTACTTCGGACAGGGGGCGAGTTATGGCTACACCTTC.

J is TRBJ2-7 and V is TRBV28, with 10 bases that match TRBD1. V lost 1 base to trimming and J lost 5 bases; unmatched junction nucleotides: 2. CDR1 is MDHEN and CDR2 is SYDVKM in the germline V gene. The CDR3 is 14 amino acids. As DNA, the CDR3 is TGTGCCAGCAGTTTATCGGACAGGGGGAACGAGCAGTACTTC. Amino acids: CASSLSDRGNEQYF.

The CDR3 DNA reads as TGTGCCAGCAGCGGGGGACAGGGGAGAACTACCTACGAGCAGTACTTC. It specifies CASSGGQGRTTYEQYF. The chain recombines TRBV5-4 with TRBJ2-7; TRBD1 matches at 10 bases. CDR1 and CDR2 (germline): SGHNT, YYREEE (reference sequence). This CDR3 contains 16 residues. The ends lost 4 bases at V and 2 bases at J; junction bases unmatched: 9.

For the CDR3, the DNA is TGTGCCAGCAGCCAGGACCAGGGGGGCCCTCTTGGCTACACCTTC. Residues: CASSQDQGGPLGYTF. V is TRBV3-1 (or the pseudogene TRBV3-2) and J is TRBJ1-2, with 7 bases fitting TRBD1. This CDR3 has 15 residues. Germline V gene lookup returns CDR1 LGHDT and CDR2 YNNKEL (reference sequence). V was clipped by 3 bases and J by 7 bases; unmatched bases: 11.

The chain employs TRBV25-1 and TRBJ1-4, with D uncertain. The CDR3 sequence is 14 residues long. Germline V gives CDR1 MGHDK, CDR2 SYGVNS. V lost 3 bases and J lost 3, with 8 bases in between. The chain's CDR3 is CASSEPGPNEKLFF. In DNA form, the CDR3 reads TGTGCCAGCAGTGAGCCAGGCCCTAATGAAAAACTGTTTTTT.

This clone was detected a few times. The V gene is TRBV2, the J gene TRBJ2-7; TRBD1 aligns across 9 bases. V shed 8 bases, J shed 2 bases, and the junction held 10 bases outside the gene matches. From germline, CDR1 is SNHLY and CDR2 FYNNEI. The CDR3 consists of 15 residues. The DNA of the CDR3 is TGTGCCAGCTTCACCCGACAGGGGGTACCCTACGAGCAGTACTTC. This sequence encodes CASFTRQGVPYEQYF.

V and J are TRBV7-8 and TRBJ1-1; D remains unclear. In germline, CDR1 is SGHVS, CDR2 FQNEAQ. The CDR3 loop spans 15 amino acids. Trimming took 1 base from V and 9 from J, leaving 18 bases between them. The CDR3 region has the DNA TGTGCCAGCAGCTTAGTGTTTGGTCCGGAGCTCAAAGCTTTCTTT. It is translated as CASSLVFGPELKAFF.

This clone was seen a single time. The CDR3 sequence is CASGLVQGDEHF. The DNA for the CDR3 is TGTGCTAGTGGTCTCGTACAGGGGGACGAACATTTT. V and J are TRBV12-5 and TRBJ1-5, with 8 bases lining up with TRBD1. Per the germline V gene, CDR1 is LGHNT and CDR2 is FRNRAP. With 5 bases clipped from V and 16 bases from J, the junction kept 10 bases outside the gene matches. The CDR3 is 12 amino acids.

V and J are TRBV20-1 and TRBJ2-2; no clear D. The V gene's germline CDR1 is DFQATT and CDR2 SNEGSKA (reference sequence). The CDR3 loop spans 11 amino acids. The V gene lost 0 bases and the J gene lost 7 bases, with 3 bases spanning the gap. DNA for the CDR3: TGCAGTGCTAGAGACGGCGGGGAGCTGTTTTTT. Protein: CSARDGGELFF.

The rearrangement joins TRBV11-1 to TRBJ2-3; 9 nucleotides match TRBD2. The germline gives CDR1 SGHAT, CDR2 FQDESV (reference sequence). The CDR3 covers 15 residues. Germline trimming cut 4 bases from V and 3 bases from J; bases unmatched to any gene: 5. CDR3 in amino acids: CASSSVAGVTDTQYF. The CDR3 nucleotides are TGTGCCAGCAGCTCGGTAGCGGGGGTTACAGATACGCAGTATTTT. Combining the CDR3 with reference TRBV11-1 and TRBJ2-3 gives the whole variable domain EAEVAQSPRYKITEKSQAVAFWCDPISGHATLYWYRQILGQGPELLVQFQDESVVDDSQLPKDRFSAERLKGVDSTLKIQPAELGDSAMYLCASSSVAGVTDTQYFGPGTRLTVL.